This TCR beta chain originates from a study of T cells after yellow fever vaccination. The CDR3 is 17 residues long. V lost 5 bases, J lost 5 bases, and 11 bases stayed unmatched. Germline CDR1 reads SGHVS; CDR2 reads FQNEAQ. This clonotype was observed a handful of times. TCRdb re-called the 5' RACE reads through MiXCR, storing one row per CDR3 protein. This sample has 200,000 to 300,000 distinct CDR3 sequences, with around 6.7% found just once. This TCR came from a young man who received the YFV17D yellow fever vaccine. Sample: CD4+ T cells sorted from PBMCs, taken on the day of the yellow fever booster vaccination. The chain employs TRBV7-8 and TRBJ2-5, with 13 nucleotides matching TRBD2. Written as DNA, the CDR3 is TGTGCCAGCAGCATTGCCCCGGGACTAGCGGGAAGGGAGACCCAGTACTTC. Translated, it gives CASSIAPGLAGRETQYF.